The 18 T cell receptor beta chains in this list originate from one sample, sequenced in a study of cytomegalovirus exposure and HLA in healthy donors. TCRdb's table, derived via immunoSEQ multiplex PCR, lists solely in-frame clones and lacks some. The table lists 150,000 to 200,000 clones, approximately 86% of them singletons. The source material was PBMCs. These receptors originate from a man aged 30-40 years in good health and CMV-seropositive.

The genes are TRBV6-5 and TRBJ2-1; 8 nucleotides match TRBD2. The J segment lost 4 bases and the V segment lost 3 bases, leaving 5 bases of the junction unmatched. The CDR3 runs to 15 residues. Germline assignment: CDR1 MNHEY and CDR2 SVGAGI. CDR3 sequence reads: CASSYEAGGYNEQFF. CDR3 nucleotides: TGTGCCAGCAGTTATGAGGCGGGGGGATACAATGAGCAGTTCTTC.

This chain joins TRBV19 and TRBJ1-1; D is unresolved. Between the trimmed V and J ends, which lost 1 base and 8 bases, there was a span of 5 bases. The CDR3 covers 11 residues. In germline, CDR1 is LNHDA, CDR2 SQIVND (reference sequence). The CDR3 loop reads CASSIAREAFF. CDR3 DNA sequence: TGTGCCAGTAGTATAGCACGGGAAGCTTTCTTT.

The chain has TRBV7-9 and TRBJ2-3, with 7 bases aligning to TRBD1. With V trimmed by 0 bases and J by 0 bases, 9 bases remained unmatched. Germline assignment: CDR1 SEHNR and CDR2 FQNEAQ (reference sequence). CDR3 size: 18 residues. The CDR3 protein is CASSLARTGPTSTDTQYF. The CDR3, as DNA: TGTGCCAGCAGCTTAGCCCGGACAGGACCGACTAGCACAGATACGCAGTATTTT.

Comment on this clone: Sequence at one end of the junction differs from germline and may be a read error. V is TRBV7-8 and J is TRBJ2-1; 9 bases line up with TRBD2. Per the germline V gene, CDR1 is SGHVS and CDR2 is FQNEAQ. This CDR3 is 16 amino acids long. CDR3 sequence: CASSVASGASYNEQFF. In DNA, the CDR3 is TGTGCCAGCAGCGTAGCTAGCGGGGCCTCCTACAATGAGCAGTTCTTC. The whole variable domain, filled in from reference TRBV7-8 and TRBJ2-1, reads GAGVSQSPRYKVAKRGQDVALRCDPISGHVSLFWYQQALGQGPEFLTYFQNEAQLDKSGLPSDRFFAERPEGSVSTLKIQRTQQEDSAVYLCASSVASGASYNEQFFGPGTRLTVL.

The V and J genes are TRBV10-2 and TRBJ2-7; TRBD1 agrees at 7 bases. After removal of 10 bases from V and 7 bases from J, the junction contained 10 bases not matched to a gene. The germline V gene has CDR1 WSHSY and CDR2 SAAADI. The CDR3 spans 12 residues. The CDR3 sequence is CATAPPGQEQYF. CDR3 sequence (DNA): TGCGCCACCGCCCCCCCGGGACAGGAGCAGTACTTC.

This clone was observed a few times. The rearrangement uses TRBV2 and TRBJ1-5; D perhaps matches TRBD1 (5 bases). Germline V gene data show CDR1 as SNHLY and CDR2 as FYNNEI. V was clipped by 3 bases and J by 5 bases, with 8 bases between them. CDR3 size: 13 residues. DNA of the CDR3: TGTGCCAGCAGTGATGGGGGGGATCAGCCCCAGCATTTT. Its protein product is CASSDGGDQPQHF.

V and J are TRBV2 and TRBJ1-6; tentatively, D is TRBD1 (5 bases). CDR1 SNHLY and CDR2 FYNNEI come from the germline V gene. The germline V and J ends were trimmed by 7 bases and 0 bases, with 10 bases remaining between them. The CDR3 has 15 amino acids. The CDR3 region has the DNA TGTGCCAGCATTGGGGCAGACTCCTATAATTCACCCCTCCACTTT. Its protein product is CASIGADSYNSPLHF. Variable domain in full (rest from reference TRBV2 and TRBJ1-6): EPEVTQTPSHQVTQMGQEVILRCVPISNHLYFYWYRQILGQKVEFLVSFYNNEISEKSEIFDDQFSVERPDGSNFTLKIRSTKLEDSAMYFCASIGADSYNSPLHFGNGTRLTVT.

The chain combines TRBV10-3 with TRBJ2-1, with D perhaps matching TRBD2 (5 bases). This CDR3 contains 17 residues. CDR1 ENHRY and CDR2 SYGVKD come from the germline V gene. Trimming shortened V by 3 bases and J by 3 bases, and 18 bases separated the two germline ends. For the CDR3, the DNA is TGTGCCATCAGTGATGGAGCGGCCCCGGTAGACTACAATGAGCAGTTCTTC. It translates to CAISDGAAPVDYNEQFF.

This chain connects TRBV6-5 to TRBJ2-3; D perhaps matches TRBD1 (6 bases). This CDR3 has 15 residues. Germline V gene sequence: CDR1 MNHEY, CDR2 SVGAGI. V was cut by 4 bases and J by 1 base, with 12 bases left in between. CDR3 amino acids: CASSSGAGGTDTQYF. The CDR3 nucleotides read TGTGCCAGCAGTTCAGGGGCAGGGGGCACAGATACGCAGTATTTT.

In its sample, this clone was seen once. The genes are TRBV4-2 and TRBJ1-5, with D hard to call. Germline V gives CDR1 LGHNA, CDR2 YNFKEQ. V was clipped by 0 bases and J by 0 bases, with 12 bases between them. The CDR3 is made up of 17 amino acids. The CDR3 sequence: CASSQEWVRNSNQPQHF. The DNA for the CDR3 is TGTGCCAGCAGCCAAGAATGGGTCAGGAATAGCAATCAGCCCCAGCATTTT.

The chain couples TRBV7-8 to TRBJ1-2, with D possibly being TRBD1 (6 bases). V was pared by 8 bases and J by 4 bases, with 14 bases between. This CDR3 has 13 amino acids. The germline CDR1 and CDR2 sequences are SGHVS and FQNEAQ. CDR3 protein: CASGMGGPYGYTF. CDR3 DNA sequence: TGTGCCAGCGGAATGGGGGGGCCCTATGGCTACACCTTC.

The table lists this clone with a few counts. Other DNA sequences in the sample encode the same CDR3. J is TRBJ1-5 and V is TRBV4-3; D possibly corresponds to TRBD1 (6 bases). The ends were cut back, 0 bases at V and 0 bases at J, with 12 bases in the middle. This CDR3 contains 17 residues. Germline-derived CDR1 and CDR2 are LGHNA and YSLEER. The CDR3 region is CASSQDARGGSNQPQHF. The DNA for the CDR3 is TGCGCCAGCAGCCAAGATGCTAGAGGGGGTAGCAATCAGCCCCAGCATTTT.

This chain connects TRBV11-2 to TRBJ1-1, with D maybe TRBD1 (6 bases). Germline V lookup: CDR1 SGHAT, CDR2 FQNNGV. V lost 1 base to trimming and J lost 1 base, with 7 bases between them. CDR3 length: 14 residues. The CDR3, as DNA: TGTGCCAGCAGCTTAGTGACAGGGAACACTGAAGCTTTCTTT. Protein: CASSLVTGNTEAFF.

CDR3 protein: CASSPPWGEETQYF. CDR3 DNA sequence: TGTGCCAGCAGCCCACCCTGGGGGGAAGAGACCCAGTACTTC. V is TRBV9 and J is TRBJ2-5; D perhaps matches TRBD2 (6 bases). Germline lookup yields CDR1 SGDLS and CDR2 YYNGEE. Deletions cut 4 bases from V and 3 bases from J, with 13 bases between. CDR3 length: 14 residues.

The rearrangement uses TRBV6-6 and TRBJ1-1, with D possibly being TRBD1 (6 bases). The CDR3 loop spans 14 amino acids. V was shortened by 5 bases and J by 4 bases, with 14 bases between the two germline ends. Germline lookup yields CDR1 MNHNY and CDR2 SVGAGI (reference sequence). The CDR3 bases are TGTGCCAGCAGTCAATACAGGGTGGGCACTGAAGCTTTCTTT. Its protein product is CASSQYRVGTEAFF.

The gene calls are TRBV7-2 and TRBJ1-3; D unclear. The CDR3 consists of 15 residues. Trimming shortened V by 6 bases and J by 1 base, and 13 bases separated the two germline ends. The germline gives CDR1 SGHTA, CDR2 FQGNSA. This CDR3 is CASSLKDSSGNTIYF. The CDR3 region has the DNA TGTGCCAGCAGTTTGAAGGACTCATCTGGAAACACCATATATTTT.

The chain uses TRBV27 and TRBJ1-2, with 8 bases lining up with TRBD1. The CDR3 is made up of 17 amino acids. V shed 0 bases, J shed 2 bases, and the junction held 8 bases outside the gene matches. Germline CDR1 MNHEY, CDR2 SMNVEV (reference sequence). The chain's CDR3 is CASSLSHRGSLNYGYTF. CDR3 sequence (DNA): TGTGCCAGCAGTTTATCTCACAGGGGGTCTCTAAACTATGGCTACACCTTC.

The rearrangement joins TRBV5-1 to TRBJ2-7; possibly TRBD2 for D (6 bases). Germline CDR1 and CDR2: SGHRS and YFSETQ. The CDR3 spans 14 residues. V shed 0 bases and J shed 5 bases, with 12 bases lying between them. The CDR3 sequence is CASSLVGGSNEQYF. The CDR3 DNA reads as TGCGCCAGCAGCTTGGTTGGAGGGAGCAACGAGCAGTACTTC.